This T cell receptor (beta chain) derives from a study of shared clonotypes between healthy human individuals. Study-level results: Generation of non-shared clonotypes was less probable than generation of clonotypes shared by all four donors.

In regard to this clone: Its antigen is undetermined.

The data were produced by immunoSEQ multiplex PCR, yet TCRdb's version contains in-frame clones alone and is incomplete. This table has some 1,600,000 clones, approximately 98% appearing once. The sequence derives from a man in his thirties or forties in good health. The sample was naive CD4+ T cells sorted from blood. Subset meaning: CD45RA+ positively selected.

DNA for the CDR3: TGTGCCTGGAGTGCCTGGGGGACTGAAGCTTTCTTT. Its translation: CAWSAWGTEAFF. The rearrangement links TRBV30 to TRBJ1-1, with D perhaps matching TRBD1 (5 bases). Looked up from germline, CDR1 is GTSNPN and CDR2 is SVGIG (reference sequence). The CDR3 is 12 residues long. V dropped 1 base and J dropped 5 bases, with 8 bases sitting between them.